Listed below are T cell receptor beta chains from one sample, sequenced in a study of STAT5B mutations in CD4+ large granular lymphocyte leukemia. The data were produced by immunoSEQ multiplex PCR, yet TCRdb's version contains in-frame clones alone and is incomplete. The sample contains around 25,000 clones, roughly 70% of which appear only once. Sequencing was done on a sample of CD4+ T cells from blood buffy coats. The receptors were gathered from a human donor in good health. Each CDR3 is given with its conserved first and last residue. Each record gives: D gene, clone size, J gene, V gene, CDR3 DNA, CDR3 protein. D genes are given only for firm matches. The size of a clone is reported for some rows only, either as once, few or many, or as a class for expanded clones.

d_call: .
clone_size: .
j_call: TRBJ1-4
v_call: TRBV6-1
cdr3_nt: TGTGCCAGCAATAGAGACAGAACCCGGAATGAAAAACTGTTTTTT
cdr3_aa: CASNRDRTRNEKLFF

d_call: .
clone_size: .
j_call: TRBJ2-2
v_call: TRBV7-2
cdr3_nt: TGTGCCAGCAGCTTAAACGGACTTGGAACCGGGGAGCTGTTTTTT
cdr3_aa: CASSLNGLGTGELFF

d_call: TRBD1
clone_size: few
j_call: TRBJ1-4
v_call: TRBV9
cdr3_nt: TGTGCCAGCAGCCCTACGCTCGGACAGGCATTCAACCTCGGTGAAAAACTGTTTTTT
cdr3_aa: CASSPTLGQAFNLGEKLFF

d_call: .
clone_size: .
j_call: TRBJ2-3
v_call: TRBV5-1
cdr3_nt: TGCGCCAGCAGCTTGGCGACGGGACCCCCCACAGATACGCAGTATTTT
cdr3_aa: CASSLATGPPTDTQYF

d_call: TRBD1
clone_size: .
j_call: TRBJ1-6
v_call: TRBV18
cdr3_nt: TGTGCCAGCTCACCCCGGACAGGGGGCAATAATTCACCCCTCCACTTT
cdr3_aa: CASSPRTGGNNSPLHF

d_call: TRBD2
clone_size: .
j_call: TRBJ2-5
v_call: TRBV9
cdr3_nt: TGTGCCAGCAGCGGCGGACCGGGGGGGGAGACCCAGTACTTC
cdr3_aa: CASSGGPGGETQYF

d_call: .
clone_size: .
j_call: TRBJ1-3
v_call: TRBV5-5
cdr3_nt: TGTGCCAGCAGCCGTGGACCGTCCTCTGGAAACACCATATATTTT
cdr3_aa: CASSRGPSSGNTIYF

d_call: .
clone_size: .
j_call: TRBJ2-3
v_call: TRBV5-1
cdr3_nt: TGCGCCAGCAACCCGGGTGCAGATACGCAGTATTTT
cdr3_aa: CASNPGADTQYF

d_call: .
clone_size: once
j_call: TRBJ2-7
v_call: TRBV5-4
cdr3_nt: TGTGCCAGCAGCTTGGTCGGGGGCGGATATTCCGAGCAGTACTTC
cdr3_aa: CASSLVGGGYSEQYF

d_call: TRBD1
clone_size: .
j_call: TRBJ1-2
v_call: TRBV7-2
cdr3_nt: TGTGCCAGCACCGAAACCCCGGGACAGTCGTATGGCTACACCTTC
cdr3_aa: CASTETPGQSYGYTF

d_call: TRBD2
clone_size: once
j_call: TRBJ2-3
v_call: TRBV6-1
cdr3_nt: TGTGCCAGCAAGAGCGGGGTTAGCACAGATACGCAGTATTTT
cdr3_aa: CASKSGVSTDTQYF

d_call: .
clone_size: .
j_call: TRBJ2-1
v_call: TRBV7-2
cdr3_nt: TGTGCCAGCAGCTACTATAATGAGCAGTTCTTC
cdr3_aa: CASSYYNEQFF

d_call: .
clone_size: .
j_call: TRBJ2-3
v_call: TRBV19
cdr3_nt: TGTGCCAGTAAGGGTCTCACAGATACGCAGTATTTT
cdr3_aa: CASKGLTDTQYF

d_call: TRBD2
clone_size: once
j_call: TRBJ2-2
v_call: TRBV5-1
cdr3_nt: TGCGCCAGCAGCTTGGTAGCGGGGAACACCGGGGAGCTGTTTTTT
cdr3_aa: CASSLVAGNTGELFF

d_call: .
clone_size: .
j_call: TRBJ2-6
v_call: TRBV30
cdr3_nt: TGTGCCTGGGGCCTTGGGGCAGCTGGGGCCAACGTCCTGACTTTC
cdr3_aa: CAWGLGAAGANVLTF

d_call: .
clone_size: .
j_call: TRBJ2-1
v_call: TRBV19
cdr3_nt: TGTGCCAGTAGTATAGATTCCCGCAATACATATGAGCAGTTCTTC
cdr3_aa: CASSIDSRNTYEQFF

d_call: TRBD1
clone_size: .
j_call: TRBJ1-1
v_call: TRBV28
cdr3_nt: TGTGGCTCAATGACAGGGAAGCACACTGAAGCTTTCTTT
cdr3_aa: CGSMTGKHTEAFF

d_call: TRBD1
clone_size: .
j_call: TRBJ2-7
v_call: TRBV10-3
cdr3_nt: TGTGCCATCGCACAGGGGTCCTACGAGCAGTACTTC
cdr3_aa: CAIAQGSYEQYF

d_call: .
clone_size: medium-sized
j_call: TRBJ1-2
v_call: TRBV5-1
cdr3_nt: TGCGCCAGCAGCTTGGGACCTCAGGGATACGGCTACACCTTC
cdr3_aa: CASSLGPQGYGYTF

d_call: .
clone_size: .
j_call: TRBJ2-5
v_call: TRBV7-3
cdr3_nt: TGTGCCAGCAGCTCGGGGGGCCTGGAGACCCAGTACTTC
cdr3_aa: CASSSGGLETQYF

d_call: .
clone_size: once
j_call: TRBJ2-1
v_call: TRBV7-2
cdr3_nt: TGTGCCAGCAGCGAAACCTCGAGGGAGCAGTTCTTC
cdr3_aa: CASSETSREQFF

d_call: TRBD2
clone_size: once
j_call: TRBJ2-3
v_call: TRBV5-1
cdr3_nt: TGCGCCAGCAGCTTGGCCCTAGCGGGGTCCCGAGATACGCAGTATTTT
cdr3_aa: CASSLALAGSRDTQYF

d_call: .
clone_size: once
j_call: TRBJ1-4
v_call: TRBV7-9
cdr3_nt: TGTGCCAGCAGTGTGATAACTGGTGAAAAACTGTTTTTT
cdr3_aa: CASSVITGEKLFF

d_call: TRBD1
clone_size: .
j_call: TRBJ1-5
v_call: TRBV19
cdr3_nt: TGTGCCAGTAGTATGTGGGACAGGGAGCCCCAGCATTTT
cdr3_aa: CASSMWDREPQHF

d_call: TRBD1
clone_size: .
j_call: TRBJ2-1
v_call: TRBV14
cdr3_nt: TGTGCCAGCAGCCAACTGGGGACAGGGAGGAACCATGAGCAGTTCTTC
cdr3_aa: CASSQLGTGRNHEQFF

d_call: .
clone_size: .
j_call: TRBJ1-1
v_call: TRBV6-6
cdr3_nt: TGTGCCAGCAGTCTCGACAGGTCTGTTTCCCCCGAAGCTTTCTTT
cdr3_aa: CASSLDRSVSPEAFF

d_call: TRBD1
clone_size: .
j_call: TRBJ2-1
v_call: TRBV2
cdr3_nt: TGTGCCACTCTACGGGACAGGTCCTACAATGAGCAGTTCTTC
cdr3_aa: CATLRDRSYNEQFF

d_call: TRBD2
clone_size: once
j_call: TRBJ2-1
v_call: TRBV5-1
cdr3_nt: TGCGCCAGCAGCTTGGGGCTAGCGGGGGGAGGAGAGCAGTTCTTC
cdr3_aa: CASSLGLAGGGEQFF

d_call: .
clone_size: .
j_call: TRBJ2-2
v_call: TRBV4-3
cdr3_nt: TGCGCCAGCAGCCAAGATCGTGCCGGGGAGCTGTTTTTT
cdr3_aa: CASSQDRAGELFF

d_call: .
clone_size: .
j_call: TRBJ1-3
v_call: TRBV6-1
cdr3_nt: TGTGCCAGCACAAAAGACGTTGGAAACACCATATATTTT
cdr3_aa: CASTKDVGNTIYF

d_call: .
clone_size: .
j_call: TRBJ2-1
v_call: TRBV5-4
cdr3_nt: TGTGCCAGCAGCTCGGGCACCTTAGGGTACAATGAGCAGTTCTTC
cdr3_aa: CASSSGTLGYNEQFF

d_call: .
clone_size: .
j_call: TRBJ2-7
v_call: TRBV28
cdr3_nt: TGTGCCAGCAGTCGCCCACCACTAGTCCCCGAGCAGTACTTC
cdr3_aa: CASSRPPLVPEQYF

d_call: .
clone_size: .
j_call: TRBJ2-1
v_call: TRBV9
cdr3_nt: TGTGCCAGCAGCGTAGTGACAGAGGGCGGTGAGCAGTTCTTC
cdr3_aa: CASSVVTEGGEQFF

d_call: .
clone_size: few
j_call: TRBJ1-6
v_call: TRBV9
cdr3_nt: TGTGCCAGCAGCGTGCGAGACATAGCTAATTCACCCCTCCACTTT
cdr3_aa: CASSVRDIANSPLHF

d_call: TRBD1
clone_size: .
j_call: TRBJ1-1
v_call: TRBV19
cdr3_nt: TGTGCCAGTAGTCCCCTTCGGACAGGGGGGTGGACTGAAGCTTTCTTT
cdr3_aa: CASSPLRTGGWTEAFF

d_call: .
clone_size: .
j_call: TRBJ2-1
v_call: TRBV7-2
cdr3_nt: TGTGCCAGCAGCTTAGCGCAGGGGACCTACAATGAGCAGTTCTTC
cdr3_aa: CASSLAQGTYNEQFF